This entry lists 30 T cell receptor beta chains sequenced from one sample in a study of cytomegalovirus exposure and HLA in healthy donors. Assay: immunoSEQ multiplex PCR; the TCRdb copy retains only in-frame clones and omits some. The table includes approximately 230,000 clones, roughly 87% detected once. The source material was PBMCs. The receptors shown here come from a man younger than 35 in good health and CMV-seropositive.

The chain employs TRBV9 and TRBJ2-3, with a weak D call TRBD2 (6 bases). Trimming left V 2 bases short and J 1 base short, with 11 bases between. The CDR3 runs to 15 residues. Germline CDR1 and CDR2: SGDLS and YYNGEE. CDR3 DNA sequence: TGTGCCAGCAGCGTCCTCTTAGCGGGCACAGATACGCAGTATTTT. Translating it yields CASSVLLAGTDTQYF.

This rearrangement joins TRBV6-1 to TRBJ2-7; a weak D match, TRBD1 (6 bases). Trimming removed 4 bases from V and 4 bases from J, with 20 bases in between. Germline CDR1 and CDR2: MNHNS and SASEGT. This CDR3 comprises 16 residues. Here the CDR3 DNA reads TGTGCCAGCAGTGGGGGAACGGACAGAGGTTCATACGAGCAGTACTTC. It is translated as CASSGGTDRGSYEQYF.

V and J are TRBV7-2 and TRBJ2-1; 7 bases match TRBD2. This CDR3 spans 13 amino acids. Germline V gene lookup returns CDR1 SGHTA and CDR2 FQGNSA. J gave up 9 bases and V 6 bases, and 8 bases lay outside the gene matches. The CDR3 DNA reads TGTGCCAGCAGTCCCGGACTAGAGAGTGAGCAGTTCTTC. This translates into CASSPGLESEQFF.

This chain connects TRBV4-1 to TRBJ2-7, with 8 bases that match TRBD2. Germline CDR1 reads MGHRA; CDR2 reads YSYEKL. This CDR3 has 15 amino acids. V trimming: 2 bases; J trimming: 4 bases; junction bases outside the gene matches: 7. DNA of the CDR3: TGCGCCAGCAGCCAATTACCAAGCGGGAGTTACGAGCAGTACTTC. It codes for CASSQLPSGSYEQYF.

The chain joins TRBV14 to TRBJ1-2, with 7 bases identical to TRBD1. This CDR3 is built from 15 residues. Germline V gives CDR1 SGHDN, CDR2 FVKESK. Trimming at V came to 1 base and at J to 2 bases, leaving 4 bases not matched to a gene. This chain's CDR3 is CASSQVAGGNYGYTF. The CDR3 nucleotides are TGTGCCAGCAGCCAAGTCGCAGGGGGGAACTATGGCTACACCTTC.

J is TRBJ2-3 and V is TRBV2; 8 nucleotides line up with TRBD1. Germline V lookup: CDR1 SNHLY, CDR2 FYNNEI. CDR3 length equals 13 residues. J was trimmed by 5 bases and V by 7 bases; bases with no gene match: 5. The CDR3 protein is CASNHGQGDTQYF. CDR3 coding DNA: TGTGCCAGCAACCACGGACAGGGAGATACGCAGTATTTT.

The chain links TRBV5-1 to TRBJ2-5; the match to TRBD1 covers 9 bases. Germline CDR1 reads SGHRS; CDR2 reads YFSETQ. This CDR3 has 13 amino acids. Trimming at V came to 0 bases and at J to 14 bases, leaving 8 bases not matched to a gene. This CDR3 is CASSLGQGGPNYF. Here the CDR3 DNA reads TGCGCCAGCAGCTTGGGACAGGGGGGTCCTAATTACTTC. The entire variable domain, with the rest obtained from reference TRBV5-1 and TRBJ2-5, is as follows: KAGVTQTPRYLIKTRGQQVTLSCSPISGHRSVSWYQQTPGQGLQFLFEYFSETQRNKGNFPGRFSGRQFSNSRSEMNVSTLELGDSALYLCASSLGQGGPNYFGPGTRLLVL.

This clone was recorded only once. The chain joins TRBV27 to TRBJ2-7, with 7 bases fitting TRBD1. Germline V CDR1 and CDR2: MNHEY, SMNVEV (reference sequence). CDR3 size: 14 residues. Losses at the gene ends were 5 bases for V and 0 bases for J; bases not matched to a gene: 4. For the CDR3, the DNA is TGTGCCAGCAGTCTTTGGGACAGCTCCTACGAGCAGTACTTC. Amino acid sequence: CASSLWDSSYEQYF.

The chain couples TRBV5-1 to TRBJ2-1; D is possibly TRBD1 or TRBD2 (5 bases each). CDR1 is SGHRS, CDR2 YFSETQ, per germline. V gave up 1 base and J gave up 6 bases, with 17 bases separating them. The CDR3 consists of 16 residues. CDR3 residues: CASSLRDPMTPNEQFF. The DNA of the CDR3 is TGCGCCAGCAGCTTGAGGGACCCCATGACCCCCAATGAGCAGTTCTTC.

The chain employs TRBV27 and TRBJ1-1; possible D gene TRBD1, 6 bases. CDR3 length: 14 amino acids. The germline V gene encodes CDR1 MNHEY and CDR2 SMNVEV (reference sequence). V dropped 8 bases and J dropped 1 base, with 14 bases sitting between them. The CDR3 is CASVGTGWNTEAFF. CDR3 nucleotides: TGTGCCAGCGTGGGAACAGGGTGGAACACTGAAGCTTTCTTT.

CDR3 protein: CASSQTGTGGEKLFF. In nucleotides, the CDR3 is TGCGCCAGCAGCCAAACCGGGACAGGGGGTGAAAAACTGTTTTTT. The V call is TRBV4-1, the J call TRBJ1-4, with 11 bases that match TRBD1. V trimming: 2 bases; J trimming: 7 bases; junction bases outside the gene matches: 3. The CDR3 length is 15 residues. CDR1 is MGHRA and CDR2 is YSYEKL in the germline V gene.

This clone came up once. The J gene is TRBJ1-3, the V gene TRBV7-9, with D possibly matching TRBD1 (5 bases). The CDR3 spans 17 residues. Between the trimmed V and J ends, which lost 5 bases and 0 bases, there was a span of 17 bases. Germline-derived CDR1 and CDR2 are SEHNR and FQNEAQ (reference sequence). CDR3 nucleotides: TGTGCCAGCAGCGCCCTTACGGGGGGTCTCTCTGGAAACACCATATATTTT. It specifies CASSALTGGLSGNTIYF.

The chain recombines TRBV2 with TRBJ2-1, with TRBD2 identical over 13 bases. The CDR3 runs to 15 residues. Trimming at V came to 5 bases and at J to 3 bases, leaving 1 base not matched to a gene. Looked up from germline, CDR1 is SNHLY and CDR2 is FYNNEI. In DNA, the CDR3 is TGTGCCAGCAGTACTAGCGGGAGGGTCTACAATGAGCAGTTCTTC. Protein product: CASSTSGRVYNEQFF. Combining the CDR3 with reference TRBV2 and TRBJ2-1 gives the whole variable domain EPEVTQTPSHQVTQMGQEVILRCVPISNHLYFYWYRQILGQKVEFLVSFYNNEISEKSEIFDDQFSVERPDGSNFTLKIRSTKLEDSAMYFCASSTSGRVYNEQFFGPGTRLTVL.

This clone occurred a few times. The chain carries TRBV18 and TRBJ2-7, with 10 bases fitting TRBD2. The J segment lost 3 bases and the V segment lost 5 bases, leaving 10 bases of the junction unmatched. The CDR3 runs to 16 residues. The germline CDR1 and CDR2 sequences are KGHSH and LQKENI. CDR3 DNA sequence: TGTGCCAGCTCAAGCCGGACTAGCGGAAGCCTCTACGAGCAGTACTTC. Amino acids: CASSSRTSGSLYEQYF.

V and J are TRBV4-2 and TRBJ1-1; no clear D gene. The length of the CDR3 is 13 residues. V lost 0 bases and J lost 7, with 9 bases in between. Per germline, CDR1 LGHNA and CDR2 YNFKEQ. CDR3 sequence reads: CASSQDPNDEAFF. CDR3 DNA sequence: TGTGCCAGCAGCCAAGATCCGAACGATGAAGCTTTCTTT.

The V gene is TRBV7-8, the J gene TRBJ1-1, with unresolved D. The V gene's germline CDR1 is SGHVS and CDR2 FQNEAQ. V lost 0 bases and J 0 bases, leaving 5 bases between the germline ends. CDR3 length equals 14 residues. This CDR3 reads CASSLAELNTEAFF. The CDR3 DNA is TGTGCCAGCAGCTTAGCGGAACTGAACACTGAAGCTTTCTTT.

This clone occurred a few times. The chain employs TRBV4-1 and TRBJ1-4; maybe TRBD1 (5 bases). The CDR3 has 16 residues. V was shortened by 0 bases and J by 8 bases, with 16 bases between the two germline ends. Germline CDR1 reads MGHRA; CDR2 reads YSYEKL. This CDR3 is CASSQDGGRGREKLFF. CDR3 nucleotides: TGCGCCAGCAGCCAAGATGGGGGACGAGGAAGAGAAAAACTGTTTTTT.

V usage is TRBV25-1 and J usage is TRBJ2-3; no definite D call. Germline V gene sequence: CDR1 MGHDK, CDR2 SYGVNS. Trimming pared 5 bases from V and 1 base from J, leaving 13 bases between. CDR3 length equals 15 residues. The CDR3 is CASSRPLGGTDTQYF. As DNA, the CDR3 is TGTGCCAGCAGTCGACCCCTCGGAGGCACAGATACGCAGTATTTT.

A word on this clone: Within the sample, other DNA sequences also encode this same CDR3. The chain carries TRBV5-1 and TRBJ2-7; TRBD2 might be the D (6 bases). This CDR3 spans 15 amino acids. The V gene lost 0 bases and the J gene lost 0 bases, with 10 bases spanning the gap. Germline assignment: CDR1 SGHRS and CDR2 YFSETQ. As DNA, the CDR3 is TGCGCCAGCAGCTTGGAGGCGGGGAGCTCCTACGAGCAGTACTTC. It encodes CASSLEAGSSYEQYF. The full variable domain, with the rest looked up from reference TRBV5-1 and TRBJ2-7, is KAGVTQTPRYLIKTRGQQVTLSCSPISGHRSVSWYQQTPGQGLQFLFEYFSETQRNKGNFPGRFSGRQFSNSRSEMNVSTLELGDSALYLCASSLEAGSSYEQYFGPGTRLTVT.

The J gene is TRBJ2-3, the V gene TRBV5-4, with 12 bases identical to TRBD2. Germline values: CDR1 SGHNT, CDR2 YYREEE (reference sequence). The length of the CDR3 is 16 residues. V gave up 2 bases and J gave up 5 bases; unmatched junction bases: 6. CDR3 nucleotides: TGTGCCAGCAGCTTCCCCCCTAGCGGGAGGGGAGATACGCAGTATTTT. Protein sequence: CASSFPPSGRGDTQYF.

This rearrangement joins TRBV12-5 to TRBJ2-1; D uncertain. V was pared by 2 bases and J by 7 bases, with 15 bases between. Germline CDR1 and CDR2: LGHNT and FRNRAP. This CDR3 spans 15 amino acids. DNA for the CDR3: TGTGCTAGTGGTTTGAGCCATGGGGTAGAGAATGAGCAGTTCTTC. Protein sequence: CASGLSHGVENEQFF.

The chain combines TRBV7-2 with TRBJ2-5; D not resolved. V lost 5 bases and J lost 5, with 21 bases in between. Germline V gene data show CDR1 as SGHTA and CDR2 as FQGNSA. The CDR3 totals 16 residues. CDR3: CASSPKRSYMRETQYF. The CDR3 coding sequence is TGTGCCAGCAGCCCTAAGAGGAGTTATATGCGGGAGACCCAGTACTTC.

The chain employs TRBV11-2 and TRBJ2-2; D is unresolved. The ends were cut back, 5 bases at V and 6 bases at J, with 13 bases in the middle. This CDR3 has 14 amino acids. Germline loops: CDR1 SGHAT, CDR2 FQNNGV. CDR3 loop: CASSPLSEPGELFF. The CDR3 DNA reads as TGTGCCAGCAGCCCCCTCTCGGAACCCGGGGAGCTGTTTTTT.

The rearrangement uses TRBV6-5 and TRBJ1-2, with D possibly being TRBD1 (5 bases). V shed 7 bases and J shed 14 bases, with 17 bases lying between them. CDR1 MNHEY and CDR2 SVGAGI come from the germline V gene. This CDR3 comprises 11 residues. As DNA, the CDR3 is TGTGCCAGCACCCTAGGGACTACTCAGACCTTC. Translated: CASTLGTTQTF.

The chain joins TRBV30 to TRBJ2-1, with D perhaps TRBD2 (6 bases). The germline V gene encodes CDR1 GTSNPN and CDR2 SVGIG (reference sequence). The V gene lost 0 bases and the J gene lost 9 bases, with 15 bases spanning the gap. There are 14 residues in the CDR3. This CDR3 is CAWSVPRERGEQFF. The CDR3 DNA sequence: TGTGCCTGGAGTGTACCCCGGGAGAGAGGTGAGCAGTTCTTC.

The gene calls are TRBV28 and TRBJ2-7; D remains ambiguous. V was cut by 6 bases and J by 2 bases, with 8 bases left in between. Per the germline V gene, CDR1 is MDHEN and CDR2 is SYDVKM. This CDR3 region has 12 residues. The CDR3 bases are TGTGCCAGCAGAACACGGACCTACGAGCAGTACTTC. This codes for CASRTRTYEQYF.

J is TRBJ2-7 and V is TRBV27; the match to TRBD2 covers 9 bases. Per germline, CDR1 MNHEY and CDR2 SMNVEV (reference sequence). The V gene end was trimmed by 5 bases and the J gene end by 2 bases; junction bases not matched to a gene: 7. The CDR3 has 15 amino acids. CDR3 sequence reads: CASSERSGRTYEQYF. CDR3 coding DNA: TGTGCCAGCAGTGAAAGAAGCGGGAGGACCTACGAGCAGTACTTC.

The CDR3, as DNA: TGTGCCAGCAGTGACCCTTCAGGCGGACAACCCTATGGCTACACCTTC. Its translation is CASSDPSGGQPYGYTF. This chain joins TRBV25-1 and TRBJ1-2; weak D call: TRBD1 (5 bases). Trimming left V 3 bases short and J 4 bases short, with 18 bases between. Germline lookup yields CDR1 MGHDK and CDR2 SYGVNS. The CDR3 contains 16 residues.

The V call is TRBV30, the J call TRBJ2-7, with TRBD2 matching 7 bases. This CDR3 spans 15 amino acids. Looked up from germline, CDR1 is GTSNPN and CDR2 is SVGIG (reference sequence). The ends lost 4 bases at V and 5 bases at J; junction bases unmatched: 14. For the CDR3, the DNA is TGTGCCTGGACCCGAGGGGTAGGGAGGGGAAACGAGCAGTACTTC. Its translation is CAWTRGVGRGNEQYF.

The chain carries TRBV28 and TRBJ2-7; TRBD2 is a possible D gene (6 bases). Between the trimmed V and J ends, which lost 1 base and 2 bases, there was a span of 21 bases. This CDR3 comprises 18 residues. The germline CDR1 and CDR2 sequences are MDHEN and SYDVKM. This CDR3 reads CASSLSGLSPRDPYEQYF. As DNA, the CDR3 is TGTGCCAGCAGTTTATCCGGACTATCACCCAGAGATCCCTACGAGCAGTACTTC. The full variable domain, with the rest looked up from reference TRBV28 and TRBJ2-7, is DVKVTQSSRYLVKRTGEKVFLECVQDMDHENMFWYRQDPGLGLRLIYFSYDVKMKEKGDIPEGYSVSREKKERFSLILESASTNQTSMYLCASSLSGLSPRDPYEQYFGPGTRLTVT.